One sample yielded the 18 T cell receptor beta chains listed below, sequenced in a study of blood T cell repertoires in COVID-19. Generated by immunoSEQ multiplex PCR, the TCRdb table keeps only in-frame clones and is missing some. The data contain under 200,000 clones, approximately 90% of them singletons. Material for sequencing was peripheral blood. These receptors were obtained from a man in his 60s with active or convalescent COVID-19.

The rearrangement uses TRBV10-2 and TRBJ1-1; TRBD1 is a possible D gene (5 bases). Germline values: CDR1 WSHSY, CDR2 SAAADI. V was pared by 8 bases and J by 1 base, with 11 bases between. This CDR3 has 13 residues. The CDR3 loop is CASRSTGNTEAFF. The CDR3 DNA follows: TGCGCCAGCCGATCAACAGGGAACACTGAAGCTTTCTTT.

V and J are TRBV14 and TRBJ2-3, with D maybe TRBD1 (6 bases). The germline CDR1 and CDR2 sequences are SGHDN and FVKESK. This CDR3 has 14 amino acids. Trimming shortened V by 4 bases and J by 2 bases, and 10 bases separated the two germline ends. CDR3 nucleotide sequence: TGTGCCAGCAGCCGGCAGGGGACCACAGATACGCAGTATTTT. Translation gives CASSRQGTTDTQYF.

The chain recombines TRBV15 with TRBJ2-2; 8 nucleotides line up with TRBD1. The V segment lost 0 bases and the J segment 6 bases; nucleotides outside the gene matches: 6. The CDR3 has 16 amino acids. Germline CDR1 LNHNV, CDR2 YYDKDF (reference sequence). CDR3 nucleotides: TGTGCCACCAGCAGAGACAGGGGGCCAGTGGCCGGGGAGCTGTTTTTT. Protein: CATSRDRGPVAGELFF. Variable domain in full (rest from reference TRBV15 and TRBJ2-2): DAMVIQNPRYQVTQFGKPVTLSCSQTLNHNVMYWYQQKSSQAPKLLFHYYDKDFNNEADTPDNFQSRRPNTSFCFLDIRSPGLGDTAMYLCATSRDRGPVAGELFFGEGSRLTVL.

This clone was observed a handful of times. V is TRBV30 and J is TRBJ2-2; weak D call: TRBD2 (6 bases). The CDR3 runs 16 residues. Deletions cut 4 bases from V and 1 base from J, with 16 bases between. Germline CDR1 is GTSNPN and CDR2 is SVGIG (reference sequence). This chain's CDR3 is CAWKIGGTRNTGELFF. The CDR3 coding sequence is TGTGCCTGGAAAATTGGGGGGACGAGGAACACCGGGGAGCTGTTTTTT.

V gene TRBV6-6 combines with J gene TRBJ1-4, with a weak D call TRBD1 (5 bases). CDR3 size: 14 residues. The germline V and J ends were trimmed by 5 bases and 1 base, with 8 bases remaining between them. CDR1 and CDR2 from the germline V gene are MNHNY and SVGAGI (reference sequence). For the CDR3, the DNA is TGTGCCAGCAGTCGGGGCGTAACTAATGAAAAACTGTTTTTT. This encodes CASSRGVTNEKLFF.

This rearrangement joins TRBV19 to TRBJ1-6; no clear D. CDR3 length: 17 amino acids. Deletions cut 5 bases from V and 0 bases from J, with 14 bases between. From germline, CDR1 is LNHDA and CDR2 SQIVND (reference sequence). CDR3 sequence reads: CASSPRVTSSYNSPLHF. CDR3 DNA: TGTGCCAGTAGTCCCCGGGTGACGAGCTCCTATAATTCACCCCTCCACTTT.

This chain joins TRBV5-1 and TRBJ2-1, with TRBD1 matching 7 bases. The ends lost 3 bases at V and 2 bases at J; junction bases unmatched: 11. CDR1 SGHRS and CDR2 YFSETQ come from the germline V gene. CDR3 length equals 17 residues. This CDR3 reads CASSSKEQGSTYNEQFF. CDR3 bases: TGCGCCAGCAGCTCGAAAGAACAGGGGAGTACCTACAATGAGCAGTTCTTC.

The V call is TRBV7-2, the J call TRBJ1-2, with a weak D call TRBD1 (5 bases). Germline values: CDR1 SGHTA, CDR2 FQGNSA. Trimming stripped 2 bases from V and 0 bases from J, with 7 bases between. The CDR3 runs 14 residues. The CDR3 sequence: CASSLRGSNYGYTF. The CDR3 bases are TGTGCCAGCAGCTTAAGGGGTTCTAACTATGGCTACACCTTC.

The chain uses TRBV12-5 and TRBJ1-3; D call uncertain. Looked up from germline, CDR1 is LGHNT and CDR2 is FRNRAP. V lost 3 bases, J lost 0 bases, and 12 bases lay in between. The CDR3 is 16 residues long. The CDR3: CASGLRRPSSGNTIYF. CDR3 nucleotides: TGTGCTAGTGGTTTAAGGCGGCCGAGCTCTGGAAACACCATATATTTT.

Notes on this clone: The same CDR3 is also encoded by other DNA sequences in this sample. The chain uses TRBV2 and TRBJ2-3; perhaps TRBD1 as D (6 bases). This CDR3 spans 14 amino acids. Looked up from germline, CDR1 is SNHLY and CDR2 is FYNNEI. Trimming stripped 4 bases from V and 4 bases from J, with 12 bases between. The CDR3 coding sequence is TGTGCCAGCAGTGTCGATTCAGGGGCAGATACGCAGTATTTT. This gives the protein CASSVDSGADTQYF.

On this clone itself: A read error may account for a junction end that differs from germline. The chain employs TRBV11-2 and TRBJ1-2; 9 bases match TRBD1. The germline V gene has CDR1 SGHAT and CDR2 FQNNGV. The CDR3 is 11 amino acids. CDR3 sequence: CASSLLRDRAF. For the CDR3, the DNA is TGTGCCAGCAGCTTACTTCGGGACAGGGCCTTC.

J is TRBJ2-7 and V is TRBV19; TRBD2 matches 8 bases. CDR1 and CDR2 from the germline V gene are LNHDA and SQIVND (reference sequence). V dropped 4 bases and J dropped 2; count of bases not matched to a gene: 4. This CDR3 spans 14 amino acids. The CDR3 coding sequence is TGTGCCAGTAGTAGAAGCGGGGGTCCCTACGAGCAGTACTTC. It yields the protein CASSRSGGPYEQYF. Full variable domain (rest looked up from reference TRBV19 and TRBJ2-7): DGGITQSPKYLFRKEGQNVTLSCEQNLNHDAMYWYRQDPGQGLRLIYYSQIVNDFQKGDIAEGYSVSREKKESFPLTVTSAQKNPTAFYLCASSRSGGPYEQYFGPGTRLTVT.

This chain connects TRBV6-6 to TRBJ1-4; 9 positions agree with TRBD1. The V and J ends lost 5 bases and 8 bases, in that order; junction bases with no gene match: 12. CDR3 length equals 16 residues. Germline CDR1 is MNHNY and CDR2 is SVGAGI (reference sequence). The CDR3 DNA sequence: TGTGCCAGCAGTCCGAACCCCGGGACAGGGTCAGAAAAACTGTTTTTT. It yields the protein CASSPNPGTGSEKLFF.

In nucleotides, the CDR3 is TGTGCCAGCAGCCGAACATCAGGGCGGCTCTACGAGCAGTACTTC. Translation: CASSRTSGRLYEQYF. This chain links TRBV2 with TRBJ2-7, with D maybe TRBD1 (5 bases). Trimming removed 6 bases at V and 3 bases at J, with 18 bases between. Germline V lookup: CDR1 SNHLY, CDR2 FYNNEI. The CDR3 spans 15 residues.

J is TRBJ1-2 and V is TRBV12-3 or TRBV12-4; D possibly corresponds to TRBD1 (6 bases). This CDR3 has 13 residues. V lost 3 bases, J lost 6 bases, and 11 bases lay in between. The CDR3 loop reads CASSLTGPDGYTF. CDR3 DNA sequence: TGTGCCAGCAGTTTGACAGGTCCAGATGGCTACACCTTC.

The rearrangement joins TRBV7-2 to TRBJ2-2; no clear D. CDR1 and CDR2 (germline): SGHTA, FQGNSA. The CDR3 contains 15 residues. V lost 1 base and J lost 1, with 7 bases in between. The CDR3 protein is CASSLVAVNTGELFF. The CDR3 DNA is TGTGCCAGCAGCTTAGTCGCGGTGAACACCGGGGAGCTGTTTTTT.

J is TRBJ1-6 and V is TRBV2; 12 nucleotides agree with TRBD1. The germline gives CDR1 SNHLY, CDR2 FYNNEI. The CDR3 contains 15 residues. The junction had 2 bases not matched to a gene; V was cut back by 6 bases and J by 5 bases. This CDR3 is CASRGTGGNNSPLHF. For the CDR3, the DNA is TGTGCCAGCAGGGGGACAGGGGGCAATAATTCACCCCTCCACTTT.

V gene TRBV7-2 combines with J gene TRBJ1-5, with no clear D. This CDR3 region has 15 residues. Per the germline V gene, CDR1 is SGHTA and CDR2 is FQGNSA. V was clipped by 1 base and J by 0 bases, with 7 bases between them. CDR3 sequence (DNA): TGTGCCAGCAGCTTAGGCGAGAGTAGCAATCAGCCCCAGCATTTT. Its protein is CASSLGESSNQPQHF.